This note documents a single T cell receptor beta chain sequence. Its antigen is not known. The data are from a study of lymphopenia after photon versus proton radiotherapy. V lost 0 bases to trimming and J lost 5 bases, with 1 base between them. CDR3 length: 10 amino acids. From germline, CDR1 is DFQATT and CDR2 SNEGSKA (reference sequence). Findings and limits, study-wide: After the lymphocyte nadir, photon-treated repertoires showed oligoclonal expansion, especially of CD8+ Temra cells. Relative stability marked proton patients; photon patients lost diversity and naive cells. Authors raise, but do not show, better survival with proton therapy. Larger post-nadir TCR diversity loss correlated inversely with survival in deceased patients.

Method: immunoSEQ multiplex PCR; TCRdb's copy keeps in-frame clones and lacks some. The repertoire has about 26,000 clones, around 83% of them found once; the top ten carry under 4.5%. The sequencing used peripheral blood, collected from a patient treated with photon-based radiotherapy. The chain has TRBV20-1 and TRBJ2-5; the D is unclear. This clonotype was obtained from a woman between 45 and 65 years old with pancreatic cancer. DNA of the CDR3: TGCAGTGCTAGAGACGAGACCCAGTACTTC. Protein sequence: CSARDETQYF.